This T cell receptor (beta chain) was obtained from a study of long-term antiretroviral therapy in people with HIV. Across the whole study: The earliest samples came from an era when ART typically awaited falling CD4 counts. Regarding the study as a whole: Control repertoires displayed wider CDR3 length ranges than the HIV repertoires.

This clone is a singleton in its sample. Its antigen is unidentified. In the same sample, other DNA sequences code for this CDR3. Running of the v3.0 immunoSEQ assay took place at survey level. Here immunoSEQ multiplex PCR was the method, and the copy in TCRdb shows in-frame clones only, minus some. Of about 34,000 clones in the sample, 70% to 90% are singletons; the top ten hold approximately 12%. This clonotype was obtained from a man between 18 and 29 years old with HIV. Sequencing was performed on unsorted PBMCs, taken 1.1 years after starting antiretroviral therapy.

The CDR3 DNA sequence: TGTGCCAGTACCCAAACAGGCGACTCTGGAAACACCATATATTTT. Translation: CASTQTGDSGNTIYF. The chain joins TRBV19 to TRBJ1-3, with a tentative D call TRBD1 (5 bases). The CDR3 is made up of 15 amino acids. V shed 7 bases and J shed 0 bases, with 13 bases lying between them. From germline, CDR1 is LNHDA and CDR2 SQIVND (reference sequence).